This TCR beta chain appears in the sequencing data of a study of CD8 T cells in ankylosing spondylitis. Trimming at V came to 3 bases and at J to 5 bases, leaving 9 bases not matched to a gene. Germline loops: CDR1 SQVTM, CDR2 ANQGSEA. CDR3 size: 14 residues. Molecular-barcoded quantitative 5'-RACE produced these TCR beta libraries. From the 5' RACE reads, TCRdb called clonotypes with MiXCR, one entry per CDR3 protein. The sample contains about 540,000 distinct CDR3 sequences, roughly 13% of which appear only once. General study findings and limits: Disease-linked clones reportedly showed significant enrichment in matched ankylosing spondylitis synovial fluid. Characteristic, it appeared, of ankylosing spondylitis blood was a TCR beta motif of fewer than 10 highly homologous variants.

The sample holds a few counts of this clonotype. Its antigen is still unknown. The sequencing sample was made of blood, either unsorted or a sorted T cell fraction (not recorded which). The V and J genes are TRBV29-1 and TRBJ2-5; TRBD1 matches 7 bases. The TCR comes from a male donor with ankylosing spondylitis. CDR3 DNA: TGCAGCGTTGATGTACTAGGGGGCTCGGAGACCCAGTACTTC. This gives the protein CSVDVLGGSETQYF.